The rows below give T cell receptor beta chains drawn from one sample of a study of a mutant IDH1 vaccine in newly diagnosed glioma. Their recognized antigens are unknown. Libraries were prepared by immunoSEQ multiplex PCR; TCRdb keeps only in-frame clonotypes and omits some of them. The sample has about 38,000 clones, about 84% seen once. Material: PBMCs, obtained from a glioma patient whose treatment included an IDH1 peptide vaccine. The receptors here all came from a man in his forties or fifties with glioma. Both conserved end residues are part of each CDR3. D genes are given only for firm matches. The listing skips clone size in some rows; elsewhere it reads once, few, many or a size class.

>TRBJ2-7|.|13|TRBV19|.
CASSIKVSYEQYF
TGTGCCAGTAGTATCAAGGTTTCTTACGAGCAGTACTTC
>TRBJ2-7|.|14|TRBV7-2|.
CASNRVPGNYEQYF
TGTGCCAGCAACCGTGTCCCCGGGAACTACGAGCAGTACTTC
>TRBJ1-2|.|13|TRBV6-5|.
CASSNPWPGGYTF
TGTGCCAGCAGCAACCCCTGGCCCGGGGGCTACACCTTC
>TRBJ1-2|.|12|TRBV29-1|.
CSVDRGHYGYTF
TGCAGCGTTGACAGGGGCCACTATGGCTACACCTTC
>TRBJ1-3|.|14|TRBV5-4|.
CASSLFSGINTIYF
TGTGCCAGCAGCTTGTTTTCGGGGATCAACACCATATATTTT
>TRBJ2-7|.|15|TRBV6-5|.
CASSYTLGGWGEQYF
TGTGCCAGCAGTTACACTCTCGGGGGTTGGGGCGAGCAGTACTTC
>TRBJ2-3|.|16|TRBV18|.
CASSPRATTNTDTQYF
TGTGCCAGCTCACCACGAGCAACTACTAACACAGATACGCAGTATTTT
>TRBJ1-1|TRBD1|15|TRBV5-4|few
CASSSGQGAGTEAFF
TGTGCCAGCAGCTCCGGACAGGGGGCAGGCACTGAAGCTTTCTTT
>TRBJ1-4|TRBD1|12|TRBV18|.
CASSPRQGELFF
TGTGCCAGCTCACCGAGACAGGGAGAACTGTTTTTT
>TRBJ2-1|.|14|TRBV4-1|.
CASSQEQGVGEQFF
TGCGCCAGCAGCCAAGAGCAGGGAGTGGGTGAGCAGTTCTTC
>TRBJ2-1|TRBD2|15|TRBV6-5|.
CASTASSGGYNEQFF
TGTGCCAGCACCGCTTCTAGCGGGGGTTACAATGAGCAGTTCTTC
>TRBJ2-7|TRBD2|16|TRBV19|.
CASSPGLAGSTYEQYF
TGTGCCAGTAGCCCCGGGCTAGCGGGGTCTACCTACGAGCAGTACTTC
>TRBJ2-2|.|16|TRBV5-1|.
CASSSGARRLHGELFF
TGCGCCAGCAGCTCAGGAGCTCGTAGGCTGCACGGGGAGCTGTTTTTT
>TRBJ1-1|.|14|TRBV27|few
CASSLVQGGTEAFF
TGTGCCAGCAGTTTAGTTCAGGGTGGGACTGAAGCTTTCTTT
>TRBJ1-1|.|13|TRBV2|.
CASKEEMNTEAFF
TGTGCCAGCAAAGAGGAGATGAACACTGAAGCTTTCTTT
>TRBJ1-1|.|14|TRBV14|few
CASSHPGGGAEAFF
TGTGCCAGCAGCCACCCCGGGGGAGGGGCTGAAGCTTTCTTT
>TRBJ2-1|.|14|TRBV6-5|.
CASSGLVRGNEQFF
TGTGCCAGCAGCGGGCTTGTCCGGGGGAATGAGCAGTTCTTC
>TRBJ1-1|TRBD1|16|TRBV4-1|once
CASSQLGQARNTEAFF
TGCGCCAGCAGCCAGCTCGGACAGGCCAGGAACACTGAAGCTTTCTTT
>TRBJ1-3|TRBD1|15|TRBV5-1|.
CASSGGDSSGNTIYF
TGCGCCAGCAGCGGGGGGGACAGCTCTGGAAACACCATATATTTT
>TRBJ2-2|.|14|TRBV5-4|.
CASSPGVASGELFF
TGTGCCAGCAGCCCCGGAGTCGCCTCCGGGGAGCTGTTTTTT
>TRBJ2-7|.|13|TRBV5-4|.
CASSLPVPDEQYF
TGTGCCAGCAGCTTACCCGTCCCTGACGAGCAGTACTTC
>TRBJ1-4|.|15|TRBV5-1|.
CASSLSAVTNEKLFF
TGCGCCAGCAGCTTGTCCGCAGTAACGAATGAAAAACTGTTTTTT
>TRBJ1-1|.|12|TRBV2|few
CASVTMNTEAFF
TGTGCCAGCGTGACGATGAACACTGAAGCTTTCTTT
>TRBJ1-1|.|12|TRBV19|.
CATHNGGVRAFF
TGTGCCACCCACAACGGGGGGGTGCGGGCTTTCTTT
>TRBJ2-3|TRBD2|15|TRBV19|once
CASRTSGGRTDTQYF
TGTGCCAGTAGAACTAGCGGGGGGCGCACAGATACGCAGTATTTT
>TRBJ2-5|TRBD2|14|TRBV29-1|.
CSGGLAGSQETQYF
TGCAGCGGGGGACTAGCGGGGAGCCAAGAGACCCAGTACTTC
>TRBJ1-1|TRBD1|15|TRBV27|.
CASSLSTEGATEAFF
TGTGCCAGCAGTTTAAGTACTGAGGGGGCTACTGAAGCTTTCTTT
>TRBJ2-1|.|15|TRBV6-6|.
CASSPRAPFVNEQFF
TGTGCCAGCAGCCCCCGGGCCCCGTTTGTTAATGAGCAGTTCTTC
>TRBJ1-1|TRBD1|14|TRBV5-1|once
CASSLNAGGTEAFF
TGCGCCAGCAGCCTGAACGCAGGGGGCACTGAAGCTTTCTTT
>TRBJ2-7|TRBD1|15|TRBV5-1|.
CASRDGQGRWDEQYF
TGCGCCAGCAGAGACGGACAGGGGAGATGGGACGAGCAGTACTTC
>TRBJ2-5|TRBD2|15|TRBV5-6|.
CASSLPGTRQETQYF
TGTGCCAGCAGCTTACCCGGGACTAGGCAAGAGACCCAGTACTTC
>TRBJ1-1|TRBD1|15|TRBV7-9|.
CASSARQGTSTEAFF
TGTGCCAGCAGCGCAAGACAGGGCACGAGCACTGAAGCTTTCTTT
>TRBJ2-7|TRBD1|14|TRBV18|few
CASSPPGQAYEQYF
TGTGCCAGCTCACCTCCCGGACAGGCCTACGAGCAGTACTTC
>TRBJ1-2|.|13|TRBV6-5|.
CASSYSEQMGYTF
TGTGCCAGCAGTTACTCGGAACAGATGGGCTACACCTTC
>TRBJ2-7|.|11|TRBV5-1|.
CASRGDYEQYF
TGCGCCAGCAGGGGGGACTACGAGCAGTACTTC
>TRBJ2-5|TRBD2|16|TRBV7-9|once
CASSPGLAGGGETQYF
TGTGCCAGCAGCCCAGGACTAGCGGGGGGCGGAGAGACCCAGTACTTC
>TRBJ2-7|TRBD2|13|TRBV6-5|.
CASTPGGSYEQYF
TGTGCCAGCACCCCGGGGGGATCTTACGAGCAGTACTTC
>TRBJ1-1|TRBD1|12|TRBV2|.
CASKGANLEAFF
TGTGCCAGCAAGGGGGCTAATCTTGAAGCTTTCTTT
>TRBJ1-2|TRBD1|14|TRBV19|.
CASSRDSRLYGYTF
TGTGCCAGTAGCCGGGACAGCCGCCTATATGGCTACACCTTC
>TRBJ2-6|TRBD1|16|TRBV19|.
CAAVDRGRSGANVLTF
TGTGCCGCCGTGGACAGGGGGCGTTCTGGGGCCAACGTCCTGACTTTC
>TRBJ2-1|TRBD2|11|TRBV20-1|.
CSAGTRKEQFF
TGCAGTGCTGGGACTAGGAAGGAGCAGTTCTTC
>TRBJ1-2|.|17|TRBV7-2|.
CASSPRTTVYTNYGYTF
TGTGCCAGCAGCCCCAGAACGACGGTCTATACTAACTATGGCTACACCTTC
>TRBJ1-2|.|15|TRBV2|.
CASSEDWGENYGYTF
TGTGCCAGCAGTGAAGACTGGGGGGAAAACTATGGCTACACCTTC
>TRBJ2-2|.|14|TRBV2|.
CASHEQPNTGELFF
TGTGCCAGCCATGAACAACCGAACACCGGGGAGCTGTTTTTT
>TRBJ1-2|.|15|TRBV2|.
CASSAWTAANYGYTF
TGTGCCAGCAGCGCATGGACAGCCGCTAACTATGGCTACACCTTC
>TRBJ1-2|.|12|TRBV9|.
CASSVTGDGYTF
TGTGCCAGCAGCGTAACGGGGGACGGCTACACCTTC
>TRBJ2-7|.|13|TRBV19|.
CASSRVLSDEQYF
TGTGCCAGTAGCAGGGTCCTTTCGGACGAGCAGTACTTC
>TRBJ1-3|.|13|TRBV21-1|.
CASRDNSGNTIYF
TGTGCCAGCAGGGACAACTCTGGAAACACCATATATTTT
>TRBJ2-5|TRBD2|17|TRBV11-2|.
CASSPRGGGGLGETQYF
TGTGCCAGCAGCCCCCGGGGGGGCGGGGGTCTAGGGGAGACCCAGTACTTC
>TRBJ2-1|TRBD2|15|TRBV19|.
CASSGGLAGGREQFF
TGTGCCAGTAGTGGAGGACTAGCGGGGGGGAGGGAGCAGTTCTTC
>TRBJ1-1|.|14|TRBV14|.
CASSQPGMNTEAFF
TGTGCCAGCAGCCAACCAGGGATGAACACTGAAGCTTTCTTT
>TRBJ2-5|TRBD2|15|TRBV19|few
CASSPHRTSQEAQYF
TGTGCCAGTAGTCCACACCGGACTAGTCAAGAAGCCCAGTACTTC
>TRBJ2-7|TRBD2|18|TRBV15|.
CATSRDPGLAGAFYEQYF
TGTGCCACCAGCAGAGACCCCGGACTAGCGGGGGCCTTCTACGAGCAGTACTTC
>TRBJ1-6|TRBD1|15|TRBV14|.
CASSLRQGVSSPLHF
TGTGCCAGCAGCTTACGACAGGGGGTGAGTTCACCCCTCCACTTT
>TRBJ2-3|TRBD2|15|TRBV9|.
CASSSSGGRQDTQYF
TGTGCCAGCAGCAGTAGCGGGGGGCGGCAAGATACGCAGTATTTT
>TRBJ1-6|TRBD1|14|TRBV6-6|.
CASSAGTVNSPLHF
TGTGCCAGCAGCGCAGGGACAGTTAATTCACCCCTCCACTTT